These 31 T cell receptor beta chains came from one sample sequenced in a study of metastatic and nonmetastatic thyroid tumors. All patients were untreated before thyroid surgery. With MiXCR, TCRdb called clones anew from the PCR reads. The data show around 26,000 clones, roughly a fifth seen once. The sample was blood. These receptors were taken from a male donor with papillary thyroid cancer or a benign thyroid nodule (not recorded which). Some clones in this sample may be carry-over from other donors' samples.

About this clone itself: The junction departs from the called germline gene at one end, perhaps through a read error. V gene TRBV9 combines with J gene TRBJ2-2, with D possibly being TRBD2 (5 bases). Germline lookup yields CDR1 SGDLS and CDR2 YYNGEE. This CDR3 has 14 amino acids. The CDR3 reads CASSSRRAPGELFF. In DNA form, the CDR3 reads TGTGCCAGCAGCTCCCGGCGGGCCCCCGGGGAGCTATTTTTT.

This clone was recorded many times. A read error may explain this, as a much larger clone is one base away. The V call is TRBV12-3 or TRBV12-4, the J call TRBJ2-5; D is ambiguous. The CDR3 contains 15 residues. The CDR3: CASSLSVVVQEAQYF. In DNA, the CDR3 is TGTGCCAGCAGTTTATCCGTGGTGGTCCAAGAGGCCCAGTACTTC.

This clone was seen a few times. Relative to the germline gene, one junction end is altered; a read error may explain this. The V and J genes are TRBV2 and TRBJ1-1; D unclear. CDR1 SNHLY and CDR2 FYNNEI come from the germline V gene. The CDR3 contains 12 residues. In DNA, the CDR3 is TGTGCCAGCAGTTCCTCGGGCACTGAATCTTTCTTT. Protein product: CASSSSGTESFF.

This clone was observed many times. The chain's CDR3 is CASSDETPRDSEKLFF. In DNA, the CDR3 is TGTGCCAGCAGTGACGAAACCCCTAGGGACAGTGAAAAACTGTTTTTT. This rearrangement joins TRBV2 to TRBJ1-4; 7 bases map to TRBD1. Per germline, CDR1 SNHLY and CDR2 FYNNEI. The ends lost 3 bases at V and 7 bases at J; junction bases unmatched: 11. This CDR3 is built from 16 residues.

This clone was recorded many times. This rearrangement joins TRBV4-1 to TRBJ2-2; a possible D gene is TRBD1 (5 bases). This CDR3 is 16 amino acids long. V was cut by 4 bases and J by 0 bases, with 12 bases left in between. The germline gives CDR1 MGHRA, CDR2 YSYEKL. The CDR3 DNA reads as TGCGCCAGCAGCCCCCAGGGTATGTCGAACACCGGGGAGCTGTTTTTT. The encoded protein is CASSPQGMSNTGELFF.

The V and J genes are TRBV28 and TRBJ2-7; D not certain. In germline, CDR1 is MDHEN, CDR2 SYDVKM. The CDR3 length is 13 residues. V lost 1 base and J lost 4, with 8 bases in between. CDR3 nucleotides: TGTGCCAGCAGTTTATTTCGGGCGTACGAGCAGTACTTC. Amino acids: CASSLFRAYEQYF.

This chain connects TRBV27 to TRBJ1-6; no clear D gene. V dropped 2 bases and J dropped 14 bases, with 22 bases sitting between them. This CDR3 contains 16 residues. Germline V lookup: CDR1 MNHEY, CDR2 SMNVEV (reference sequence). CDR3 sequence reads: CASSLNWFSSGFTLHF. CDR3 bases: TGTGCCAGCAGTTTAAATTGGTTCTCCTCCGGATTCACCCTCCACTTT.

V usage is TRBV14 and J usage is TRBJ2-3; 13 bases agree with TRBD2. The length of the CDR3 is 17 residues. The germline CDR1 and CDR2 sequences are SGHDN and FVKESK. V shed 4 bases and J 5 bases; nucleotides not matched to a gene: 9. The CDR3 DNA reads TGTGCCAGCAGCCGATACCGGACTAGCGGGGGTGAAGATACGCAGTATTTT. This translates into CASSRYRTSGGEDTQYF.

The V gene is TRBV6-1, the J gene TRBJ1-1; D not certain. This CDR3 spans 13 amino acids. V dropped 7 bases and J dropped 5 bases, with 14 bases sitting between them. Germline assignment: CDR1 MNHNS and CDR2 SASEGT. CDR3 nucleotide sequence: TGTGCCAGCATTCCGGTGGCACTGACTGAAGCTTTCTTT. As protein: CASIPVALTEAFF.

The rearrangement links TRBV5-1 to TRBJ2-1, with 7 bases matching TRBD1. Losses at the gene ends were 5 bases for V and 3 bases for J; bases not matched to a gene: 5. The germline CDR1 and CDR2 sequences are SGHRS and YFSETQ. CDR3 size: 14 residues. The CDR3: CASSAGTDYNEQFF. The CDR3 DNA reads TGCGCCAGCAGTGCCGGGACAGACTACAATGAGCAGTTCTTC.

In regard to this clone: The junction does not match germline at one end; this may be a read error. The gene calls are TRBV5-4 and TRBJ2-2; D remains ambiguous. Per germline, CDR1 SGHNT and CDR2 YYREEE (reference sequence). CDR3 size: 16 residues. The DNA for the CDR3 is TGTTCCAGCAGCTCGAAGCTTGTAGGAGTGTCCGGGGAGCTGTTTTTT. This encodes CSSSSKLVGVSGELFF.

This clone is medium-sized (0.01 to 0.1%). The rearrangement joins TRBV12-3 or TRBV12-4 to TRBJ2-2, with unresolved D. The CDR3 spans 8 residues. The V gene lost 6 bases and the J gene lost 13 bases, with 3 bases spanning the gap. The CDR3 loop reads CASRRLFF. The CDR3 DNA reads as TGTGCCAGCAGAAGGCTGTTTTTT.

This clone was observed a handful of times. V gene TRBV20-1 combines with J gene TRBJ1-2, with 7 bases identical to TRBD1. With V trimmed by 5 bases and J by 6 bases, 15 bases remained unmatched. The CDR3 contains 15 residues. CDR1 is DFQATT and CDR2 is SNEGSKA in the germline V gene (reference sequence). In nucleotides, the CDR3 is TGCAGTGCTCATGAACGACAGGGCCTCACTGATGGCTACACCTTC. Protein sequence: CSAHERQGLTDGYTF.

This clone was recorded at least ten times. This rearrangement joins TRBV2 to TRBJ2-2; D is perhaps TRBD1 (5 bases). The length of the CDR3 is 17 residues. Germline V lookup: CDR1 SNHLY, CDR2 FYNNEI. V was pared by 3 bases and J by 3 bases, with 17 bases between. CDR3 in amino acids: CASSDARVDRYTGELFF. As DNA, the CDR3 is TGTGCCAGCAGTGATGCTCGGGTCGACAGATACACCGGGGAGCTGTTTTTT.

This clone is medium-sized by share. This chain joins TRBV6-5 and TRBJ2-1, with unresolved D. The V end lost 2 bases, the J end lost 7 bases, and 15 bases lay between the germline ends. There are 15 residues in the CDR3. The germline V gene encodes CDR1 MNHEY and CDR2 SVGAGI. In nucleotides, the CDR3 is TGTGCCAGCAGTTACGGGTCTGCCCGGCGGAATGAGCAGTTCTTC. It yields the protein CASSYGSARRNEQFF.

This clone was counted only a few times. The chain combines TRBV27 with TRBJ1-2, with TRBD1 matching 7 bases. V dropped 3 bases and J dropped 0; count of bases not matched to a gene: 7. Germline CDR1 and CDR2: MNHEY and SMNVEV (reference sequence). The CDR3 contains 16 residues. The CDR3 DNA reads TGTGCCAGCAGTTTCTTGGACAGGCGGGCTAACTATGGCTACACCTTC. Its translation: CASSFLDRRANYGYTF.

This clone was observed many times. DNA of the CDR3: TGTGCCAGCAGCTCTCACTTGGGGGGGGACGGTCAAGAGACCCAGTACTTC. Its protein product is CASSSHLGGDGQETQYF. This chain connects TRBV7-2 to TRBJ2-5; 7 nucleotides align to TRBD2. This CDR3 is built from 17 residues. Germline V lookup: CDR1 SGHTA, CDR2 FQGNSA. The V gene end was trimmed by 4 bases and the J gene end by 2 bases; junction bases not matched to a gene: 13. The full variable domain, completed using reference TRBV7-2 and TRBJ2-5, is GAGVSQSPSNKVTEKGKDVELRCDPISGHTALYWYRQSLGQGLEFLIYFQGNSAPDKSGLPSDRFSAERTGGSVSTLTIQRTQQEDSAVYLCASSSHLGGDGQETQYFGPGTRLLVL.

This clone has ten or more counts. A single base separates this from a much larger clone, so it may be a read error. Other DNA sequences in the sample encode the same CDR3. The CDR3 DNA is TGTGCCAGCGTTTTCTGGACAGGGAACACTGAAGCTTTCTTT. Its translation is CASVFWTGNTEAFF. The V and J genes are TRBV6-1 and TRBJ1-1; TRBD1 aligns across 7 bases. This CDR3 has 14 amino acids. Germline V gene lookup returns CDR1 MNHNS and CDR2 SASEGT. After removal of 8 bases from V and 1 base from J, the junction contained 7 bases not matched to a gene.

This clone was observed a handful of times. A much larger clone lies a single base off, so this may be a read error. This chain uses TRBV4-2 with TRBJ2-2, with D unclear. This CDR3 has 14 residues. CDR1 and CDR2 (germline): LGHNA, YNFKEQ. Between the trimmed V and J ends, which lost 1 base and 6 bases, there was a span of 9 bases. The CDR3 DNA reads TGTGCCAGCAGCCAAGTTGTGTGGGCCGGGGAGCTGTTTTTT. As protein: CASSQVVWAGELFF.

This clone showed up many times. The chain couples TRBV25-1 to TRBJ2-3, with TRBD2 identical over 9 bases. With V trimmed by 3 bases and J by 2 bases, 3 bases remained unmatched. CDR1 is MGHDK and CDR2 is SYGVNS in the germline V gene. The CDR3 has 15 residues. CDR3 bases: TGTGCCAGCAGTGACTTAGCGGGGGCCACAGATACGCAGTATTTT. The encoded protein is CASSDLAGATDTQYF. Together with reference TRBV25-1 and TRBJ2-3, the CDR3 gives the full variable domain: EADIYQTPRYLVIGTGKKITLECSQTMGHDKMYWYQQDPGMELHLIHYSYGVNSTEKGDLSSESTVSRIRTEHFPLTLESARPSHTSQYLCASSDLAGATDTQYFGPGTRLTVL.

This clone was seen many times. The chain employs TRBV14 and TRBJ1-1; possible D gene TRBD1, 6 bases. The CDR3 totals 11 residues. Germline V gene sequence: CDR1 SGHDN, CDR2 FVKESK. The germline V and J ends were trimmed by 8 bases and 10 bases, with 14 bases remaining between them. CDR3 sequence (DNA): TGTGCCAGCTCTAGGACAGATAGAGCTTTCTTT. Protein: CASSRTDRAFF.

This clone was found many times. V usage is TRBV11-1 and J usage is TRBJ2-3; TRBD2 aligns across 7 bases. Unmatched junction bases numbered 14, after V lost 5 bases and J lost 3 bases. Germline assignment: CDR1 SGHAT and CDR2 FQDESV (reference sequence). The CDR3 is 17 amino acids. In DNA, the CDR3 is TGTGCCAGCAGCCCCTTCGCCAACCCCGGGGGGACAGATACGCAGTATTTT. It yields the protein CASSPFANPGGTDTQYF.

This clone is termed medium-sized. The CDR3 region is CAPSDGGYTF. The CDR3 DNA is TGCGCCCCTTCTGATGGAGGCTACACCTTC. V usage is TRBV10-1 and J usage is TRBJ1-2; the D is unclear. The CDR3 is 10 residues long. V was clipped by 11 bases and J by 8 bases, with 12 bases between them. The germline CDR1 and CDR2 sequences are WNHNN and SYGVQD (reference sequence).

This clone was counted many times. This chain links TRBV24-1 with TRBJ1-1, with D perhaps TRBD1 (6 bases). The CDR3 spans 13 residues. CDR1 is KGHDR and CDR2 is SFDVKD in the germline V gene. The V end lost 3 bases, the J end lost 11 bases, and 15 bases lay between the germline ends. DNA of the CDR3: TGTGCCACCAGTGATGCGTTAACAGGGCAGGCTTTCTTT. Residues: CATSDALTGQAFF.

Judged by abundance, this clone is medium-sized. The chain links TRBV12-5 to TRBJ2-1; D gene ambiguous. The CDR3 consists of 12 residues. CDR1 and CDR2 from the germline V gene are LGHNT and FRNRAP. The V end was cut by 4 bases, the J end by 9 bases, with 10 bases between. The CDR3 DNA sequence: TGTGCTAGTGGTTCAATATGGCGTGAGCAGTTCTTC. Its translation: CASGSIWREQFF.

This clone was observed at least ten times. V is TRBV2 and J is TRBJ2-3; D remains ambiguous. V lost 3 bases to trimming and J lost 3 bases, with 10 bases between them. The CDR3 has 14 residues. Germline values: CDR1 SNHLY, CDR2 FYNNEI. For the CDR3, the DNA is TGTGCCAGCAGTGATTTATTAGGGACAGATACGCAGTATTTT. Its protein is CASSDLLGTDTQYF. The full variable domain, its missing parts supplied by reference TRBV2 and TRBJ2-3, is EPEVTQTPSHQVTQMGQEVILRCVPISNHLYFYWYRQILGQKVEFLVSFYNNEISEKSEIFDDQFSVERPDGSNFTLKIRSTKLEDSAMYFCASSDLLGTDTQYFGPGTRLTVL.

This rearrangement joins TRBV5-1 to TRBJ1-1, with D maybe TRBD1 (6 bases). This CDR3 has 16 amino acids. The V end was cut by 3 bases, the J end by 2 bases, with 17 bases between. Germline-derived CDR1 and CDR2 are SGHRS and YFSETQ. This CDR3 reads CASSSRGPETNTEAFF. In DNA, the CDR3 is TGCGCCAGCAGCTCACGGGGGCCCGAGACTAACACTGAAGCTTTCTTT.

This clone appeared many times. This chain uses TRBV9 with TRBJ2-2; 8 bases line up with TRBD2. The CDR3 has 18 amino acids. Per the germline V gene, CDR1 is SGDLS and CDR2 is YYNGEE. V dropped 3 bases and J dropped 6; count of bases not matched to a gene: 16. CDR3 residues: CASSASGVSGSESGELFF. CDR3 DNA sequence: TGTGCCAGCAGCGCTTCCGGGGTGAGCGGGAGTGAGTCCGGGGAGCTGTTTTTT.

This clone was observed a handful of times. One junction end disagrees with the germline gene, perhaps due to a read error. The genes are TRBV6-1 and TRBJ1-1, with a weak D call TRBD1 (6 bases). The CDR3 contains 13 residues. The germline gives CDR1 MNHNS, CDR2 SASEGT. CDR3: CASNLDRKLEALF. The CDR3 DNA reads TGTGCCAGCAACCTAGACAGGAAGCTAGAAGCTTTATTT.

The V and J genes are TRBV11-1 and TRBJ2-7; 9 bases are a match to TRBD2. The J call could be wrong; TRBJ2-1 is a better fit for the DNA end. Germline CDR1 SGHAT, CDR2 FQDESV (reference sequence). This CDR3 has 16 amino acids. The CDR3 coding sequence is TGTGCCAGCATCCCCCCCGGCCCTAGCGGGGTCTACGAGCAGTTCTTC. It is translated as CASIPPGPSGVYEQFF.

In this sample, this clone turned up a few times. V and J are TRBV2 and TRBJ2-2; 7 bases match TRBD1. In germline, CDR1 is SNHLY, CDR2 FYNNEI. The CDR3 sequence is 15 residues long. Unmatched junction bases numbered 9, after V lost 7 bases and J lost 4 bases. Here the CDR3 reads CASMIEDRTTGELFF. The CDR3 DNA is TGTGCCAGCATGATAGAGGACAGGACCACCGGGGAGCTGTTTTTT.